This T cell receptor (beta chain) was identified during a study of memory CD4+ T cells and cytomegalovirus serostatus (dated by TCRdb to the late 2010s). Context from the whole study: The cohort included around 35 healthy adults from Belgium, of whom 9 were CMV seropositive and 24 were CMV seronegative. To replicate a published TCR-based CMV serostatus classifier, the researchers sequenced the CD4+ memory TCRbeta repertoires of a Belgian cohort whose cytomegalovirus serostatus was known.

Genomic DNA was extracted from sorted cells with the Quick-DNA Microprep Kit. Amplification of TCRbeta DNA was done with the immunoSEQ hsTCRbeta kit, following the protocol from the manufacturer. An Illumina MiSeq instrument was used to sequence the TCRbeta libraries. As for the authors' bioinformatics: After out-of-frame sequences were removed, 2.4 million or so distinct TCRbeta sequences remained, averaging around 61,000 per individual. Each individual was scored according to the count of roughly 160 previously reported CMV-associated TCRbeta sequences and the total productive distinct TCRbeta count. A beta-binomial model was reimplemented in Python, and scikit-learn random forests with default parameters were trained on data from the US cohort. Classifier performance on the Belgian cohort was reported as the median AUC with percentile confidence intervals calculated over 10,000 bootstrap iterations. Sourced from immuneACCESS, this table was stored by TCRdb with only in-frame sequences that have V and J called. A share of the clones is absent; for the studies checked, an unresolved V gene accounts for under half, and the remainder has no known explanation. The V and J calls and the clone size are those of that table, but D and trimming were determined from the DNA. This sample is represented by roughly 45,000 clones; about 77% of them were singletons. The ten largest clones represent roughly 0.8% of the sample.

What the authors observed across the whole study: The original-framework classifier achieved a median bootstrapped AUC of approximately 0.95 with a 95% CI of 0.76-1.00 on the Belgian cohort. Unlike the original study, which covered naive and memory CD4+ and CD8+ populations, the Belgian study sequenced only CD4+CD45RO+ memory cells. CMV serostatus prediction reached a median bootstrapped AUC of roughly 0.95 with the original framework and around 0.91 with a US-trained random forest. Among the 160 or so previously reported CMV-associated TCRbeta sequences, 67 showed up in the CD4+ memory repertoires, with each one found in between one and five individuals. The results were read as suggesting that the CMV-associated TCR signature is, for the most part, present in the CD4+ memory repertoire.

Remarks on this clone: Its antigen is not yet known. Base qualities were left out, and no much larger clone turns up one base away.

A FACSAria II was used to sort memory CD4+ T cells, defined as single viable CD3+CD4+CD8-CD45RO+ cells. CMV serostatus was determined using a Roche Elecsys assay that detects serum IgG against CMV pp150, pp28, p38 and p52. After the samples were thawed, total CD4+ T cells were enriched through positive selection using CD4 magnetic microbeads. Samples originated from another study that specifically interrogated the CD4+ T cell memory repertoire. Following standard operating procedures, peripheral blood mononuclear cells were isolated and cryopreserved, while serum was kept at -80 degrees C. CD3-PerCP (BW264/56), CD4-APC (RPA-T4), CD45RO-PE (UCHT1) and CD8-Pacific Orange (3B5) antibodies were used for staining, and non-viable cells were excluded with Sytox blue. The CDR3 goes from the cysteine to the phenylalanine over 13 residues. Only CDR3 DNA remains: 39 bases, in frame from the first base. V loses 5 bases of germline sequence and J loses 5 bases, and the interval between the two ends is 10 bases. Per the germline V gene (reference sequence), MNHNY is the CDR1 and SVGAGI is the CDR2.

The chain couples TRBV6-6 to TRBJ1-5; the D gene identity is not certain. Input material: memory CD4+ T cells from blood. This TCR came from an adult in good health and CMV-seronegative. The DNA reads TGTGCCAGCAGTCGGTCCGATGATCAGCCCCAGCATTTT. It encodes CASSRSDDQPQHF.